The 15 T cell receptor beta chains below come from one sample, sequenced in a study of control samples from healthy donors and cancer patients. Sequenced by immunoSEQ multiplex PCR; TCRdb stores in-frame clones only, minus some. The table has about 180,000 clones, almost 90% seen once. Sample: blood. The receptor source for this set is a woman aged 45 to 65 in good health.

The gene calls are TRBV14 and TRBJ1-1; D not resolved. Germline V gives CDR1 SGHDN, CDR2 FVKESK. The CDR3 length is 14 residues. Trimming shortened V by 1 base and J by 3 bases, and 9 bases separated the two germline ends. In nucleotides, the CDR3 is TGTGCCAGCAGCCAAGTACCTGCGGACACTGAAGCTTTCTTT. Encoded protein: CASSQVPADTEAFF. Drawing the rest from reference TRBV14 and TRBJ1-1, the complete variable domain is EAGVTQFPSHSVIEKGQTVTLRCDPISGHDNLYWYRRVMGKEIKFLLHFVKESKQDESGMPNNRFLAERTGGTYSTLKVQPAELEDSGVYFCASSQVPADTEAFFGQGTRLTVV.

The rearrangement joins TRBV12-5 to TRBJ2-1, with D maybe TRBD2 (6 bases). In germline, CDR1 is LGHNT, CDR2 FRNRAP. The CDR3 contains 18 residues. With 3 bases removed from V and 7 bases from J, the gap between germline ends came to 25 bases. The CDR3 reads CASGFTSSGLVRGNEQFF. The CDR3 DNA is TGTGCTAGTGGTTTCACCTCCTCGGGACTCGTCCGCGGGAATGAGCAGTTCTTC.

The chain combines TRBV6-5 with TRBJ1-1; 7 bases line up with TRBD1. The CDR3 has 12 residues. V lost 0 bases and J lost 10; bases outside the gene matches: 2. Germline V gives CDR1 MNHEY, CDR2 SVGAGI. CDR3 nucleotide sequence: TGTGCCAGCAGTTACTCGAGGGGGCCAGCTTTCTTT. Translation: CASSYSRGPAFF.

V and J are TRBV24-1 and TRBJ2-2; TRBD2 might be the D (5 bases). The CDR3 consists of 15 residues. Trimming cost V 9 bases and J 2 bases, with 15 bases left between them. CDR1 is KGHDR and CDR2 is SFDVKD in the germline V gene. The CDR3 DNA follows: TGTGCCACCGCATCGGGGAACCTCAACACCGGGGAGCTGTTTTTT. Protein: CATASGNLNTGELFF.

V and J are TRBV5-4 and TRBJ1-4, with TRBD1 as a possible D gene (5 bases). Germline-derived CDR1 and CDR2 are SGHNT and YYREEE (reference sequence). The CDR3 loop spans 15 amino acids. Trimming pared 7 bases from V and 4 bases from J, leaving 17 bases between. CDR3 in amino acids: CASSSRGLLNEKLFF. Written as DNA, the CDR3 is TGTGCCAGCTCCTCTAGGGGCCTTCTTAATGAAAAACTGTTTTTT.

The chain has TRBV5-1 and TRBJ2-1; D is perhaps TRBD2 (6 bases). There are 17 residues in the CDR3. Trimming removed 1 base from V and 5 bases from J, with 19 bases in between. In germline, CDR1 is SGHRS, CDR2 YFSETQ. The CDR3: CASSLSFGDRGNNEQFF. CDR3 DNA sequence: TGCGCCAGCAGCTTGTCATTTGGGGACCGGGGGAACAATGAGCAGTTCTTC.

The rearrangement joins TRBV3-1 (or the pseudogene TRBV3-2) to TRBJ2-6, with 12 bases lining up with TRBD2. Looked up from germline, CDR1 is LGHDT and CDR2 is YNNKEL (reference sequence). J was trimmed by 1 base and V by 6 bases; bases with no gene match: 7. The CDR3 runs 18 residues. The CDR3 coding sequence is TGTGCCAGCAGTGAAAGGACTAGCGGGACTTCTGGGGCCAACGTCCTGACTTTC. Protein: CASSERTSGTSGANVLTF.

This clone showed up just once. This chain joins TRBV6-2 or TRBV6-3 and TRBJ2-7; D is ambiguous. The V gene's germline CDR1 is MNHEY and CDR2 SVGEGT. V was trimmed by 5 bases and J by 4 bases, leaving 9 bases between them. The CDR3 consists of 12 residues. CDR3 DNA sequence: TGTGCCAGCAGTAGACTCGGATACGAGCAGTACTTC. This translates into CASSRLGYEQYF.

The V call is TRBV9, the J call TRBJ2-7; D gene ambiguous. CDR3 length: 13 amino acids. In germline, CDR1 is SGDLS, CDR2 YYNGEE. The V and J ends lost 0 bases and 4 bases respectively, with 8 bases between them. CDR3 sequence (DNA): TGTGCCAGCAGCGTAGCTACCGGGTACGAGCAGTACTTC. Translation: CASSVATGYEQYF.

V gene TRBV6-5 combines with J gene TRBJ1-1; tentative D call: TRBD1 (5 bases). V gave up 5 bases and J gave up 4 bases, with 17 bases separating them. CDR1 and CDR2 from the germline V gene are MNHEY and SVGAGI. The CDR3 sequence is 15 residues long. This chain's CDR3 is CASSLQLRGATEAFF. CDR3 nucleotide sequence: TGTGCCAGCAGTCTTCAGCTAAGGGGTGCCACTGAAGCTTTCTTT.

CDR3 DNA: TGTGCCAGCAGCTCCCCGACAGGGGAGGAAGGCTACACCTTC. This sequence encodes CASSSPTGEEGYTF. The chain employs TRBV7-2 and TRBJ1-2; 8 positions agree with TRBD1. J gave up 8 bases and V 4 bases, and 9 bases lay outside the gene matches. The CDR3 contains 14 residues. CDR1 is SGHTA, CDR2 FQGNSA, per germline.

V usage is TRBV5-6 and J usage is TRBJ2-3, with D maybe TRBD2 (5 bases). V shed 1 base and J shed 5 bases, with 14 bases lying between them. Germline assignment: CDR1 SGHDT and CDR2 YYEEEE. CDR3 size: 15 residues. The CDR3 sequence is CASSLFPGSGDTQYF. DNA of the CDR3: TGTGCCAGCAGCTTGTTTCCGGGGTCCGGAGATACGCAGTATTTT. The full variable domain, rest sourced from reference TRBV5-6 and TRBJ2-3, is DAGVTQSPTHLIKTRGQQVTLRCSPKSGHDTVSWYQQALGQGPQFIFQYYEEEERQRGNFPDRFSGHQFPNYSSELNVNALLLGDSALYLCASSLFPGSGDTQYFGPGTRLTVL.

The chain links TRBV6-6 to TRBJ2-7; no reliable D call. CDR1 and CDR2 (germline): MNHNY, SVGAGI (reference sequence). Trimming took off 5 bases at V and 5 bases at J, with 13 bases between the two ends. This CDR3 has 13 residues. CDR3 protein: CASSLSQSHEQYF. The CDR3 DNA reads as TGTGCCAGCAGTCTATCCCAAAGCCACGAGCAGTACTTC.

The chain joins TRBV5-6 to TRBJ2-7; D unresolved. V lost 0 bases and J 2 bases, leaving 0 bases between the germline ends. Germline CDR1 is SGHDT and CDR2 is YYEEEE. This CDR3 is 11 amino acids long. CDR3 nucleotides: TGTGCCAGCAGCTTGGCCTACGAGCAGTACTTC. This codes for CASSLAYEQYF.

This clone was detected once. This rearrangement joins TRBV12-3 or TRBV12-4 to TRBJ1-4; D unresolved. The germline V and J ends were trimmed by 3 bases and 5 bases, with 7 bases remaining between them. The CDR3 has 13 residues. The CDR3 spells CASSFRVNEKLFF. CDR3 in DNA: TGTGCCAGCAGTTTTCGGGTAAATGAAAAACTGTTTTTT.